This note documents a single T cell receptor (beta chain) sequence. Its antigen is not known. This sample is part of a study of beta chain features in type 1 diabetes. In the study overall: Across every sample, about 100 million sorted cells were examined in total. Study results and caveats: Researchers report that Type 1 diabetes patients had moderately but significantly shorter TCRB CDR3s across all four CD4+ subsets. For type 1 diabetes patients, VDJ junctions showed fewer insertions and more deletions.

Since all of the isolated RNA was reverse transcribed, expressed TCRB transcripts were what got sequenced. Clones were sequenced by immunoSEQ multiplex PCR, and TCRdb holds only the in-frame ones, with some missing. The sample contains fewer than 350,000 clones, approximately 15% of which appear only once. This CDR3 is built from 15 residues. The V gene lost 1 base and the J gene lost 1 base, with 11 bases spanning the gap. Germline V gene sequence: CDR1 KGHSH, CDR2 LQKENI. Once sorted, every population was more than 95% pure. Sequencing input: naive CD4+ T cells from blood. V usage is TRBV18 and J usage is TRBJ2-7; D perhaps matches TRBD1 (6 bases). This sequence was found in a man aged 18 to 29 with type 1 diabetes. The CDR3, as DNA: TGTGCCAGCTCACCACGACAGGTTGCTTCCTACGAGCAGTACTTC. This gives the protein CASSPRQVASYEQYF.